The clone carrying this TCR beta chain was recorded at least ten times. The antigen is not known. The data derive from a study of T-cell reconstitution after alpha-beta-depleted transplantation in children. Study-wide findings and caveats: The main origin of T-cell counts and diversity one year after transplant was newly produced T cells. Alpha-beta T cells about two months after transplant reportedly derived from several hundred expanded graft clones.

Germline values: CDR1 LGHNA, CDR2 YSLEER. With 3 bases clipped from V and 5 bases from J, the junction kept 24 bases outside the gene matches. This CDR3 region has 21 residues. The library targeted TCRbeta and was prepared with unique molecular identifiers. TCRdb called the PCR reads again in MiXCR, with one record for every CDR3 protein. The table lists 440,000 or so distinct CDR3 sequences, 43% of them singletons. The receptor's source is a girl aged 2-10 years with aplastic anemia, due to receive a stem cell transplant. The chain is built from TRBV4-3 and TRBJ2-1; 8 bases map to TRBD2. Sequenced here: PBMCs, sampled before TCRalphabeta/CD19-depleted stem cell transplant. This chain's CDR3 is CASSHLKRPSGRSGGNNEQFF. In DNA form, the CDR3 reads TGCGCCAGCAGCCACCTCAAGAGACCTAGCGGGCGGTCTGGGGGAAACAATGAGCAGTTCTTC.